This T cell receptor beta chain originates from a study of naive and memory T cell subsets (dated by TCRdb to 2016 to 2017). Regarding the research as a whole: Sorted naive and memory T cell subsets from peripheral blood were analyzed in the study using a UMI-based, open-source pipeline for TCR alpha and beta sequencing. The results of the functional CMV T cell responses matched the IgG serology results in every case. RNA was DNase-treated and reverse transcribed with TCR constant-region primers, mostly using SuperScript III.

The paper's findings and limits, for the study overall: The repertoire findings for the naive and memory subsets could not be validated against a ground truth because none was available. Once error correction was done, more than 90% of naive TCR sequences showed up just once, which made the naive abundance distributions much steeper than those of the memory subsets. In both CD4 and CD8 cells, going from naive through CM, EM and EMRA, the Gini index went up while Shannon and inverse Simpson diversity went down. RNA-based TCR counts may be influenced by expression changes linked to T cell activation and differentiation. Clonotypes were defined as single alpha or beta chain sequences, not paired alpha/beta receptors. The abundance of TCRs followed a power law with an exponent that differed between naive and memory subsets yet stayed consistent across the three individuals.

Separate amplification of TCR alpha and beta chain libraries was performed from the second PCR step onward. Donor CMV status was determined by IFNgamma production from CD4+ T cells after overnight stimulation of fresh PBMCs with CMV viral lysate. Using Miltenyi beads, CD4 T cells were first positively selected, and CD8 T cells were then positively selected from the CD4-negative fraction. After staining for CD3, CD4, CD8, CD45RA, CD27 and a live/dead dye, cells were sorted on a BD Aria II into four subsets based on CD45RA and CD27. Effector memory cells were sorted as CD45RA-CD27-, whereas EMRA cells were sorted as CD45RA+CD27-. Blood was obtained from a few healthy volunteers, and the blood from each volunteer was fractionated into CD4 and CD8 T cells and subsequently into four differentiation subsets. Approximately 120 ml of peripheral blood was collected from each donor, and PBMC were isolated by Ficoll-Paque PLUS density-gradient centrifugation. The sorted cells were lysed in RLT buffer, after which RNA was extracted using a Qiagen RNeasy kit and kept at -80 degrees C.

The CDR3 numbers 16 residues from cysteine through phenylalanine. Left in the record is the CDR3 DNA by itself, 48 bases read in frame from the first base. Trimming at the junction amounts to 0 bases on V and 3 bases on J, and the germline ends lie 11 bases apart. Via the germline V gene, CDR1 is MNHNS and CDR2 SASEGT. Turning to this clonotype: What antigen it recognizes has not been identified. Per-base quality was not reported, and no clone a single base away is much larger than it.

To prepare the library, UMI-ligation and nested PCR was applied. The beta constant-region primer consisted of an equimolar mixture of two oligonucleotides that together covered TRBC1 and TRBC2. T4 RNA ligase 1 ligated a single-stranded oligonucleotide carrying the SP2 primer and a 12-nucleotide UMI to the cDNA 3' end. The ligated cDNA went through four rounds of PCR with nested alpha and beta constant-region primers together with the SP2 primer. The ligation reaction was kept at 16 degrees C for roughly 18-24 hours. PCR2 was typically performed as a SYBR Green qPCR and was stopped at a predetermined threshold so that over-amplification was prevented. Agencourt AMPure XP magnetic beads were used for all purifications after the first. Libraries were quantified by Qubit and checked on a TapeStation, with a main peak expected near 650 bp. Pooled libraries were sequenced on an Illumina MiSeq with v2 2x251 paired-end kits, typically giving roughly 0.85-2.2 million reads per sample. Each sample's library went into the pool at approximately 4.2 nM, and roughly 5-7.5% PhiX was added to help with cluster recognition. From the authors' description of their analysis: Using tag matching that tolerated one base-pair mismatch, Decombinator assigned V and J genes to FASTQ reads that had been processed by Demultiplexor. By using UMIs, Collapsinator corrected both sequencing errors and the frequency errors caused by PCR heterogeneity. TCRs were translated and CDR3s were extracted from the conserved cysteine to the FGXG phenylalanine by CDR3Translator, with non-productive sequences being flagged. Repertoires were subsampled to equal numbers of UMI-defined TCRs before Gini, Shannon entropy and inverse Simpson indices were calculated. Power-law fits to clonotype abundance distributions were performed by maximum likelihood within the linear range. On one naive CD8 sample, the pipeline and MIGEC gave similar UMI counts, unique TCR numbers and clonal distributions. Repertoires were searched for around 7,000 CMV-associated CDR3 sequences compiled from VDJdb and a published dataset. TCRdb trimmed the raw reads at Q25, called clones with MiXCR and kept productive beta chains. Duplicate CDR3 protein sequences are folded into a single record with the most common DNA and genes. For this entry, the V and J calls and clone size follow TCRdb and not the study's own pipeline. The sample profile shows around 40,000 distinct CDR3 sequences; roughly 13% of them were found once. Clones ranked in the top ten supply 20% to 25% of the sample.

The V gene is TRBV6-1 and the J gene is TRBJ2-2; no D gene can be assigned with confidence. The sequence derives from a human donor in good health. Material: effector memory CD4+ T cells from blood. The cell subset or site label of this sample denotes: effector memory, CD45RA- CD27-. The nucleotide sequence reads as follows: TGTGCCAGCAGTGAAGCGAGCTCCAGGTACACCGGGGAGCTGTTTTTT. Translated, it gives CASSEASSRYTGELFF.